The present T cell receptor beta chain was sequenced within a study of cytomegalovirus exposure and HLA in healthy donors. PCR amplification relied on 60 Vbeta primers (plus 13 Jbeta primers). Assay used: immunoSEQ multiplex PCR; TCRdb lists only in-frame clones, some missing. The sample yields approximately 190,000 clones, roughly 80% seen once. Between the trimmed V and J ends, which lost 3 bases and 7 bases, there was a span of 11 bases. The V gene's germline CDR1 is SGDLS and CDR2 YYNGEE. This CDR3 comprises 14 residues. Sample: PBMCs. The TCR comes from a man in his fifties or sixties in good health and CMV-seronegative. V and J are TRBV9 and TRBJ1-6, with a weak D call TRBD1 (5 bases). For the CDR3, the DNA is TGTGCCAGCAGCGGACCTCAGGGAAATTCACCCCTCCACTTT. Amino acids: CASSGPQGNSPLHF. The full variable domain, in which reference TRBV9 and TRBJ1-6 provide the parts outside the CDR3, is DSGVTQTPKHLITATGQRVTLRCSPRSGDLSVYWYQQSLDQGLQFLIQYYNGEERAKGNILERFSAQQFPDLHSELNLSSLELGDSALYFCASSGPQGNSPLHFGNGTRLTVT.